One and the same sample provided the 31 T cell receptor beta chains below, sequenced in a study of T-cell memory formation after mild COVID-19. TCRdb independently ran MiXCR on the 5' RACE reads; one entry per CDR3 protein. The table shows a few hundred thousand distinct CDR3 sequences, with approximately 29% occurring only once. The sequencing input was PBMCs or a T cell subset sorted from them (not recorded which). These receptors originate from an adult woman who had mild COVID-19 (a few samples of this study predate the infection). Cell type and time point are not known.

A few counts support this clonotype. This rearrangement joins TRBV12-3 or TRBV12-4 to TRBJ2-1; the match to TRBD2 covers 14 bases. CDR3 length: 16 amino acids. Losses at the gene ends were 5 bases for V and 3 bases for J; bases not matched to a gene: 3. The CDR3 protein is CASSPGTSGGYNEQFF. The DNA of the CDR3 is TGTGCCAGCAGTCCTGGGACTAGCGGGGGCTACAATGAGCAGTTCTTC.

Notes on this clonotype: Relative to the germline gene, one junction end is altered; a read error may explain this. The CDR3 DNA reads TGTGCCAGCAGCTTACAACCGGACACACAGTACGGGCAGTACTTC. Its protein product is CASSLQPDTQYGQYF. The chain recombines TRBV7-2 with TRBJ2-7; tentatively, D is TRBD1 (5 bases). CDR1 and CDR2 (germline): SGHTA, FQGNSA. The CDR3 runs to 15 residues.

This chain uses TRBV12-3 or TRBV12-4 with TRBJ1-1; 7 bases are a match to TRBD1. This CDR3 comprises 15 residues. The ends lost 5 bases at V and 3 bases at J; junction bases unmatched: 9. The CDR3 region has the DNA TGTGCCAGCAGTCCGACAGGGCCCCTCGACACTGAAGCTTTCTTT. Translating it yields CASSPTGPLDTEAFF.

V usage is TRBV4-1 and J usage is TRBJ1-2; D is perhaps TRBD1 (6 bases). Trimming cost V 8 bases and J 2 bases, with 15 bases left between them. This CDR3 spans 14 amino acids. Germline CDR1 MGHRA, CDR2 YSYEKL. The CDR3 loop is CASATAGANYGYTF. For the CDR3, the DNA is TGCGCCAGCGCGACGGCAGGGGCGAACTATGGCTACACCTTC.

This clonotype was recorded at least ten times. The gene calls are TRBV7-9 and TRBJ2-3, with no clear D. V gave up 6 bases and J gave up 9 bases, with 16 bases separating them. CDR1 is SEHNR, CDR2 FQNEAQ, per germline (reference sequence). The CDR3 spans 13 residues. The CDR3 loop reads CASRYPDRSTQYF. The CDR3, as DNA: TGTGCCAGCAGATACCCGGACCGGTCAACGCAGTATTTT.

CDR3 coding DNA: TGTGCCAGCAGCGCCGGGACAGCCAATACGCAGTATTTT. Encoded protein: CASSAGTANTQYF. The rearrangement links TRBV7-3 to TRBJ2-3; 7 bases are a match to TRBD1. CDR1 is SGHTA, CDR2 FQGTGA, per germline. This CDR3 contains 13 residues. The junction had 6 bases not matched to a gene; V was cut back by 5 bases and J by 7 bases.

V gene TRBV5-6 combines with J gene TRBJ2-1, with 9 bases identical to TRBD2. J gave up 3 bases and V 0 bases, and 4 bases lay outside the gene matches. Germline V gives CDR1 SGHDT, CDR2 YYEEEE. CDR3 length: 16 residues. CDR3 protein: CASSLEASGVYNEQFF. DNA for the CDR3: TGTGCCAGCAGCTTGGAGGCTAGCGGGGTCTACAATGAGCAGTTCTTC.

This clonotype was found a few times. The V gene is TRBV3-1, the J gene TRBJ2-2; 7 bases fit TRBD2. The CDR3 has 16 residues. V shed 0 bases, J shed 6 bases, and the junction held 7 bases outside the gene matches. The germline CDR1 and CDR2 sequences are LGHDT and YNNKEL (reference sequence). This CDR3 reads CASSQDLIAGAGELFF. The CDR3 nucleotides read TGTGCCAGCAGCCAAGATCTTATCGCGGGGGCCGGGGAGCTGTTTTTT.

This clonotype showed up many times. The V and J genes are TRBV4-1 and TRBJ2-7; D perhaps matches TRBD1 (5 bases). Germline V gene lookup returns CDR1 MGHRA and CDR2 YSYEKL. V was trimmed by 1 base and J by 0 bases, leaving 7 bases between them. The CDR3 has 14 amino acids. This CDR3 is CASSQGRGSYEQYF. The CDR3 DNA follows: TGCGCCAGCAGCCAAGGAAGGGGCTCCTACGAGCAGTACTTC.

V usage is TRBV21-1 and J usage is TRBJ2-3. TRBV21-1 is given as a pseudogene. This CDR3 is built from 15 residues. CDR3 sequence (DNA): TGTGCCAGCAATATGGGAAACGGCACGGCAGATACGCAGTATTTT. Protein: CASNMGNGTADTQYF.

V usage is TRBV29-1 and J usage is TRBJ2-5; weak D call: TRBD1 (5 bases). Germline CDR1 and CDR2: SQVTM and ANQGSEA. This CDR3 has 17 amino acids. V lost 0 bases and J 3 bases, leaving 20 bases between the germline ends. The CDR3 DNA is TGCAGCGTTGAAGATATTCACAGGTCGGCTCCCAAAGAGACCCAGTACTTC. This codes for CSVEDIHRSAPKETQYF.

The chain carries TRBV29-1 and TRBJ1-1, with 7 bases matching TRBD1. The germline V gene has CDR1 SQVTM and CDR2 ANQGSEA. The CDR3 runs 12 residues. V lost 2 bases to trimming and J lost 4 bases; unmatched junction nucleotides: 1. CDR3 amino acids: CSVESGGTEAFF. The CDR3 region has the DNA TGCAGCGTTGAATCAGGGGGCACTGAAGCTTTCTTT. Full variable domain (remainder filled in from reference TRBV29-1 and TRBJ1-1): SAVISQKPSRDICQRGTSLTIQCQVDSQVTMMFWYRQQPGQSLTLIATANQGSEATYESGFVIDKFPISRPNLTFSTLTVSNMSPEDSSIYLCSVESGGTEAFFGQGTRLTVV.

The CDR3 DNA reads TGTGCCAGCAGCGCGCGACAGGGGGCGAACTCCTCACCCCTCCACTTT. Amino acids: CASSARQGANSSPLHF. The chain uses TRBV7-9 and TRBJ1-6; 10 nucleotides agree with TRBD1. Germline trimming cut 5 bases from V and 10 bases from J; bases unmatched to any gene: 11. The CDR3 totals 16 residues. Per germline, CDR1 SEHNR and CDR2 FQNEAQ (reference sequence).

This clonotype has a handful of counts. This chain joins TRBV7-2 and TRBJ1-6; D uncertain. This CDR3 spans 13 amino acids. V was cut by 6 bases and J by 10 bases, with 13 bases left in between. Germline CDR1 and CDR2: SGHTA and FQGNSA. The chain's CDR3 is CASSQALKSPLHF. CDR3 nucleotide sequence: TGTGCCAGCAGTCAGGCATTAAAATCACCCCTCCACTTT.

In its sample, this clonotype was seen a few times. This rearrangement joins TRBV5-4 to TRBJ2-1, with D maybe TRBD2 (6 bases). CDR1 and CDR2 (germline): SGHNT, YYREEE (reference sequence). There are 14 residues in the CDR3. V was clipped by 3 bases and J by 7 bases, with 14 bases between them. This CDR3 is CASSWGGRRNEQFF. CDR3 coding DNA: TGTGCCAGCAGCTGGGGAGGCCGGAGGAATGAGCAGTTCTTC.

This clonotype was counted only a few times. The V call is TRBV3-1, the J call TRBJ1-1; tentatively, D is TRBD1 (5 bases). The V and J ends lost 4 bases and 1 base respectively, with 10 bases between them. The CDR3 runs 14 residues. Per the germline V gene, CDR1 is LGHDT and CDR2 is YNNKEL (reference sequence). CDR3 region: CASSPFQGNTEAFF. As DNA, the CDR3 is TGTGCCAGCAGCCCATTCCAGGGGAACACTGAAGCTTTCTTT.

This chain links TRBV12-3 or TRBV12-4 with TRBJ2-3; D remains unclear. This CDR3 region has 16 residues. Trimming removed 5 bases at V and 0 bases at J, with 15 bases between. CDR3 in amino acids: CASSTNRALSTDTQYF. CDR3 bases: TGTGCCAGCAGTACCAATAGAGCCCTCAGCACAGATACGCAGTATTTT.

The J gene is TRBJ1-1, the V gene TRBV6-6; D unclear. Germline CDR1 and CDR2: MNHNY and SVGAGI (reference sequence). Deletions cut 6 bases from V and 6 bases from J, with 17 bases between. The CDR3 length is 14 residues. The CDR3 nucleotides read TGTGCCAGCAGATCACATATGGGTCCGTCTGAAGCTTTCTTT. This gives the protein CASRSHMGPSEAFF.

V and J are TRBV7-8 and TRBJ2-1, with 7 bases identical to TRBD2. V trimming: 4 bases; J trimming: 7 bases; junction bases outside the gene matches: 4. Germline CDR1 SGHVS, CDR2 FQNEAQ. This CDR3 contains 13 residues. For the CDR3, the DNA is TGTGCCAGCAGCTGGGGAGCGGGGAATGAGCAGTTCTTC. Its protein is CASSWGAGNEQFF.

The chain uses TRBV5-5 and TRBJ1-2; D gene unclear. The CDR3 has 13 amino acids. CDR1 SGHKS and CDR2 YYEKEE come from the germline V gene (reference sequence). V was trimmed by 2 bases and J by 4 bases, leaving 9 bases between them. DNA for the CDR3: TGTGCCAGCAGCTTTCCGGGAGGCTATGGCTACACCTTC. It yields the protein CASSFPGGYGYTF.

The CDR3 sequence is CSARPLGQGLSGELFF. The CDR3 DNA is TGCAGTGCTAGACCCCTGGGACAGGGGTTGAGCGGGGAGCTGTTTTTT. The chain combines TRBV20-1 with TRBJ2-2; 10 bases are a match to TRBD1. This CDR3 spans 16 amino acids. The V and J ends lost 2 bases and 7 bases, in that order; junction bases with no gene match: 10. CDR1 is DFQATT, CDR2 SNEGSKA, per germline (reference sequence).

This rearrangement joins TRBV19 to TRBJ1-2; possible D gene TRBD1, 6 bases. Germline loops: CDR1 LNHDA, CDR2 SQIVND (reference sequence). The ends were cut back, 5 bases at V and 4 bases at J, with 11 bases in the middle. The length of the CDR3 is 13 residues. The CDR3 loop reads CASSSGGAYGYTF. In DNA, the CDR3 is TGTGCCAGTAGTTCGGGGGGCGCCTATGGCTACACCTTC.

The V call is TRBV2, the J call TRBJ2-7; maybe TRBD2 (7 bases). Deletions cut 4 bases from V and 1 base from J, with 14 bases between. The CDR3 length is 15 residues. Germline CDR1 SNHLY, CDR2 FYNNEI. The CDR3 sequence is CASSGGLAESYEQYF. CDR3 nucleotides: TGTGCCAGCAGTGGGGGGCTAGCGGAATCCTACGAGCAGTACTTC.

The gene calls are TRBV24-1 and TRBJ2-1; D uncertain. This CDR3 comprises 12 residues. Trimming took 6 bases from V and 10 from J, leaving 12 bases between them. From germline, CDR1 is KGHDR and CDR2 SFDVKD. The DNA of the CDR3 is TGTGCCACCAGTCTCTCCTCCGGGGAGCAGTTCTTC. This sequence encodes CATSLSSGEQFF.

J is TRBJ2-7 and V is TRBV5-1, with 12 bases fitting TRBD2. Germline lookup yields CDR1 SGHRS and CDR2 YFSETQ. V lost 4 bases, J lost 7 bases, and 9 bases stayed unmatched. This CDR3 is built from 15 residues. CDR3 sequence (DNA): TGCGCCAGCAGCACCCTAGCGGGGGGGCCTTCGGAGCAGTACTTC. Its translation: CASSTLAGGPSEQYF.

This clonotype was seen more than once but under ten times. The gene calls are TRBV24-1 and TRBJ2-6; possibly TRBD1 for D (5 bases). The germline V and J ends were trimmed by 5 bases and 1 base, with 14 bases remaining between them. The CDR3 contains 17 residues. The germline V gene encodes CDR1 KGHDR and CDR2 SFDVKD. This chain's CDR3 is CATSVAGISSGANVLTF. The CDR3 region has the DNA TGTGCCACCAGTGTAGCAGGGATCAGTTCTGGGGCCAACGTCCTGACTTTC.

There are a few counts of this clonotype. The rearrangement links TRBV7-9 to TRBJ2-1; TRBD2 matches 7 bases. The CDR3 extends over 17 amino acids. CDR1 and CDR2 from the germline V gene are SEHNR and FQNEAQ (reference sequence). The ends lost 4 bases at V and 3 bases at J; junction bases unmatched: 12. CDR3 loop: CASSSSGGSGNYNEQFF. CDR3 sequence (DNA): TGTGCCAGCAGCTCATCCGGGGGGAGCGGCAACTACAATGAGCAGTTCTTC.

This clonotype was detected a few times. At one of its ends the junction is not consistent with the germline gene, which may arise from a read error. This chain's CDR3 is CVSSQEGGRSDTQYF. As DNA, the CDR3 is TGTGTCAGCAGCCAAGAGGGCGGGAGATCAGATACGCAGTATTTT. The rearrangement links TRBV4-2 to TRBJ2-3; 7 bases map to TRBD2. The CDR3 consists of 15 residues. The germline CDR1 and CDR2 sequences are LGHNA and YNFKEQ.

The V and J genes are TRBV29-1 and TRBJ1-1; D is undetermined. The CDR3 loop spans 17 amino acids. V was pared by 3 bases and J by 0 bases, with 20 bases between. CDR1 and CDR2 (germline): SQVTM, ANQGSEA. In nucleotides, the CDR3 is TGCAGCGTTGAGCTTTCTTTGAACATCCCAATGAACACTGAAGCTTTCTTT. The encoded protein is CSVELSLNIPMNTEAFF.

Only a few counts were recorded for this clonotype. The chain has TRBV5-1 and TRBJ2-3, with a weak D call TRBD2 (5 bases). Trimming pared 3 bases from V and 2 bases from J, leaving 13 bases between. CDR1 SGHRS and CDR2 YFSETQ come from the germline V gene. This CDR3 region has 15 residues. CDR3: CASSWTPTPTDTQYF. CDR3 nucleotides: TGCGCCAGCAGCTGGACTCCTACTCCCACAGATACGCAGTATTTT.

In this sample, this clonotype turned up a few times. The chain employs TRBV6-1 and TRBJ1-2; 8 bases fit TRBD1. The CDR3 has 15 residues. With 4 bases clipped from V and 2 bases from J, the junction kept 6 bases outside the gene matches. In germline, CDR1 is MNHNS, CDR2 SASEGT. The CDR3 nucleotides read TGTGCCAGCAGTGTCCCCGGACAGGGAAACTATGGCTACACCTTC. Translated, it gives CASSVPGQGNYGYTF.